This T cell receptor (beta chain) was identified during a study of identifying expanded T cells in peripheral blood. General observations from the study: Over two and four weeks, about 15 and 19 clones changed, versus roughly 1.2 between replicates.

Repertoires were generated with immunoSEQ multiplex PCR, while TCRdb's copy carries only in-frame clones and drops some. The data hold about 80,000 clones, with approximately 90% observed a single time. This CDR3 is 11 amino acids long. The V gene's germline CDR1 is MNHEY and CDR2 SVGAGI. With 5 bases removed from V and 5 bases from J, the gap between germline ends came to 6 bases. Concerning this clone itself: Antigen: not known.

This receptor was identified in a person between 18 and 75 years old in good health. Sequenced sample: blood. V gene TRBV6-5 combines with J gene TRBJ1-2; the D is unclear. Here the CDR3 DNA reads TGTGCCAGCAGTGAGGTTTATGGCTACACCTTC. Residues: CASSEVYGYTF.